This record concerns one T cell receptor (beta chain) sequence. This sample was taken from a study of blood T cell repertoires in COVID-19. Study context: Samples taken during acute and convalescent COVID-19 were collected in the United States, Italy and Spain. From T cells, B-cell-depleted T cells, or PBMCs came the material, which was cDNA or gDNA.

The CDR3 runs to 13 residues. Between the trimmed V and J ends, which lost 4 bases and 3 bases, there was a span of 11 bases. Germline CDR1 is SGHRS and CDR2 is YFSETQ. Per the original methods: How many nucleated cells were present was estimated from reference gene primer amplification. Repertoires were generated with immunoSEQ multiplex PCR, while TCRdb's copy carries only in-frame clones and drops some. V, J and clone size are taken as reported in that table, and D and trimming were inferred from the DNA itself. The sample carries 150,000 to 200,000 clones, 80% to 90% recorded once. The sample was peripheral blood. The chain combines TRBV5-1 with TRBJ2-7; TRBD1 might be the D (6 bases). This sequence was found in a man aged 50-59 years with active or convalescent COVID-19. CDR3 DNA: TGCGCCAGCAGCCTGCAGGGGAACTACGAGCAGTACTTC. Translated: CASSLQGNYEQYF.